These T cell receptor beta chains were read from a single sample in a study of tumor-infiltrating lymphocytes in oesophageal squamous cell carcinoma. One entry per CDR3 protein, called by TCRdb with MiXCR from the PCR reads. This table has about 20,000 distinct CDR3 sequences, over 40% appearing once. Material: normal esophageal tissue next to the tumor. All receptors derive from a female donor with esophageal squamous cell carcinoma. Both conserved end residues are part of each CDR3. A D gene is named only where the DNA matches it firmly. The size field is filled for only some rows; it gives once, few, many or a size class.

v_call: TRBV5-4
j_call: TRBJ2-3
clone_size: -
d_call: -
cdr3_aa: CASSLGGTRSTDTQYF
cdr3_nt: TGTGCCAGCAGCTTGGGGGGGACAAGGAGCACAGATACGCAGTATTTT

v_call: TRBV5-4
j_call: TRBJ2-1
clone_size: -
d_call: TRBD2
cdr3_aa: CASSRGLVASGSGNEQFF
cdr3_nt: TGTGCCAGCAGCCGCGGGCTGGTGGCTAGCGGGTCTGGGAATGAGCAGTTCTTC

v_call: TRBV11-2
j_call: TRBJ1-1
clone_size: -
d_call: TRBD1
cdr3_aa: CASSHGQGRTSEAFF
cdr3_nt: TGTGCCAGCAGCCACGGACAGGGAAGAACAAGTGAAGCTTTCTTT

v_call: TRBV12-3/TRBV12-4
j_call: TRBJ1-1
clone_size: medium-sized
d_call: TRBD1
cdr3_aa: CASRKSRTGGGKTDTEAFF
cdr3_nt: TGTGCCAGCCGCAAATCCAGGACAGGGGGCGGCAAGACGGACACTGAAGCTTTCTTT

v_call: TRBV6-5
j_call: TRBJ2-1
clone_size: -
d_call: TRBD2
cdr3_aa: CASSYARDYNNEQFF
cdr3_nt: TGTGCCAGCAGTTACGCCAGGGACTACAACAATGAGCAGTTCTTC

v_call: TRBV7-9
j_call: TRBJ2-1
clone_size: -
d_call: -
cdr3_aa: CASSLVTNEQFF
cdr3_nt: TGTGCCAGCAGCTTAGTCACCAATGAGCAGTTCTTC

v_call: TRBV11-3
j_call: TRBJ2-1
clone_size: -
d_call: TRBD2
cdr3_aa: CASSYISSGRNDEQFF
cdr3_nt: TGTGCCAGCAGCTACATTAGCAGCGGGAGAAACGATGAGCAGTTCTTC

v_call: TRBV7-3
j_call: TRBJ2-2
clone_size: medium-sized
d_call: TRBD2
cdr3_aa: CASSLRSLLAGNTGELFF
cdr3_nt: TGTGCCAGCAGCTTACGGTCCCTACTAGCGGGGAACACCGGGGAGCTGTTTTTT

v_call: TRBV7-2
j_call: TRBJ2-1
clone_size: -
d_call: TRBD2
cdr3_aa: CASSLLAGVGEQFF
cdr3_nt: TGTGCCAGCAGCTTACTAGCGGGAGTGGGTGAGCAGTTCTTC

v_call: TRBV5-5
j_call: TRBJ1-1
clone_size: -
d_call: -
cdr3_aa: CASNFPGGYTEAFF
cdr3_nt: TGTGCCAGCAACTTCCCAGGTGGATACACTGAAGCTTTCTTT